The subject of this entry is one T cell receptor beta chain. As yet, its antigen is unknown. The data were obtained in a study of a mutant IDH1 vaccine in newly diagnosed glioma. Whole-study findings and limits: Pseudoprogression appeared independent of alterations in top peripheral clonotypes.

This CDR3 has 14 residues. Germline V gene sequence: CDR1 MNHNY, CDR2 SVGAGI (reference sequence). The V end was cut by 7 bases, the J end by 4 bases, with 16 bases between. This sample's time point: week 47, end of study. The content of each vaccine dose was 300 ug of mutant IDH1 20-mer peptide, and topical imiquimod accompanied it. Some clones are missing from TCRdb's copy, which holds only in-frame ones; the method was immunoSEQ multiplex PCR. This sample has about 31,000 clones, with 75% to 95% found just once. This sequence joins TRBV6-6 and TRBJ1-2; no clear D. The source is a woman aged 40 to 50 with glioma. This sample comprised PBMCs, obtained from a glioma patient whose treatment included an IDH1 peptide vaccine. The CDR3 nucleotides are TGTGCCAGCACCCCCGGGAACGTCGTCTATGGCTACACCTTC. This translates into CASTPGNVVYGYTF.